Listed here are 27 T cell receptor beta chains from one sample, sequenced in a study of T cells in Graves' hyperthyroidism and ophthalmopathy. Amplified regions were TCR beta CDR3 sequences from RNA transcripts. First-round RT-PCR of the TCR CDR3 relied on the HTBI primer set. MiXCR, run by TCRdb on the multiplex PCR reads, gives a single entry per CDR3 protein. The sample includes 450,000 to 500,000 distinct CDR3 sequences, approximately 23% of them seen just once. The source material was blood. These TCRs come from a woman in her 70s with Graves' ophthalmopathy.

This clonotype was observed a handful of times. This chain uses TRBV2 with TRBJ2-2; 8 bases agree with TRBD2. The J segment lost 3 bases and the V segment lost 10 bases, leaving 10 bases of the junction unmatched. The CDR3 has 15 amino acids. Germline-derived CDR1 and CDR2 are SNHLY and FYNNEI. The CDR3 coding sequence is TGTGCCAACAGCGGGGGACCCGCGGACACCGGGGAGCTGTTTTTT. Translating it yields CANSGGPADTGELFF.

V usage is TRBV6-5 and J usage is TRBJ1-1, with 7 bases fitting TRBD1. The junction had 13 bases not matched to a gene; V was cut back by 0 bases and J by 0 bases. The CDR3 is 19 residues long. CDR1 MNHEY and CDR2 SVGAGI come from the germline V gene. The CDR3: CASSYSTPYRTGMNTEAFF. The CDR3 coding sequence is TGTGCCAGCAGTTACTCAACCCCATATAGGACAGGCATGAACACTGAAGCTTTCTTT.

This clonotype was counted at least ten times. V usage is TRBV12-3 or TRBV12-4 and J usage is TRBJ1-2; no definite D call. V lost 2 bases and J lost 4, with 8 bases in between. CDR3 length: 13 residues. CDR3: CASSLYSSYGYTF. CDR3 DNA: TGTGCCAGCAGTTTATACAGTTCCTATGGCTACACCTTC.

This clonotype was seen more than once but under ten times. This chain joins TRBV9 and TRBJ2-3; unclear D gene. Trimming removed 7 bases at V and 2 bases at J, with 14 bases between. CDR3 size: 14 residues. The germline V gene has CDR1 SGDLS and CDR2 YYNGEE. In DNA, the CDR3 is TGTGCCAGCGCCCGTGATGCCCTCACAGATACGCAGTATTTT. Translation: CASARDALTDTQYF.

As to this clonotype: Just one base apart from a much larger clone, this may be a read error. The chain couples TRBV11-3 to TRBJ2-7; D gene uncertain. Germline lookup yields CDR1 SGHNT and CDR2 YENEEA. Trimming shortened V by 0 bases and J by 0 bases, and 6 bases separated the two germline ends. This CDR3 spans 14 amino acids. CDR3: CASSLEASSYEQYF. In DNA form, the CDR3 reads TGTGCCAGCAGCTTAGAGGCCAGCTCCTACGAGCAGTACTTC.

This clonotype was recorded many times. The V and J genes are TRBV3-1 and TRBJ1-1; 8 bases are shared with TRBD1. V trimming: 1 base; J trimming: 4 bases; junction bases outside the gene matches: 5. Per the germline V gene, CDR1 is LGHDT and CDR2 is YNNKEL (reference sequence). This CDR3 has 15 residues. Here the CDR3 DNA reads TGTGCCAGCAGCCAAGGGACAGGGTTTGGCACTGAAGCTTTCTTT. Amino acids: CASSQGTGFGTEAFF.

This rearrangement joins TRBV5-4 to TRBJ2-7, with TRBD1 matching over 8 bases. Losses at the gene ends were 0 bases for V and 3 bases for J; bases not matched to a gene: 2. This CDR3 has 14 amino acids. Germline values: CDR1 SGHNT, CDR2 YYREEE (reference sequence). In DNA form, the CDR3 reads TGTGCCAGCAGCTTGGATGGGACAGGCTACGAGCAGTACTTC. As protein: CASSLDGTGYEQYF.

J is TRBJ2-1 and V is TRBV25-1, with D unclear. Trimming took off 4 bases at V and 7 bases at J, with 8 bases between the two ends. The CDR3 is 12 residues long. Germline V gives CDR1 MGHDK, CDR2 SYGVNS. Written as DNA, the CDR3 is TGTGCCAGCAGTGTTGTCCAAAATGAGCAGTTCTTC. Translating gives CASSVVQNEQFF.

This clonotype was seen a handful of times. The CDR3 loop is CASSDTKIAGENTGELFF. DNA of the CDR3: TGTGCCAGCAGTGACACAAAAATAGCGGGGGAGAACACCGGGGAGCTGTTTTTT. The chain recombines TRBV6-1 with TRBJ2-2; TRBD2 agrees at 9 bases. From germline, CDR1 is MNHNS and CDR2 SASEGT. The CDR3 extends over 18 amino acids. V dropped 3 bases and J dropped 1; count of bases not matched to a gene: 9.

This chain uses TRBV28 with TRBJ1-4; a weak D match, TRBD1 (5 bases). V was clipped by 8 bases and J by 3 bases, with 16 bases between them. Germline CDR1 is MDHEN and CDR2 is SYDVKM. The CDR3 runs 15 residues. The CDR3 loop is CASGRGGGSNEKLFF. The CDR3 coding sequence is TGTGCCAGCGGCCGCGGGGGGGGGTCTAATGAAAAACTGTTTTTT.

This clonotype was observed a handful of times. The J gene is TRBJ2-3, the V gene TRBV10-1; D is uncertain. CDR1 is WNHNN, CDR2 SYGVQD, per germline (reference sequence). Trimming stripped 3 bases from V and 1 base from J, with 5 bases between. The CDR3 sequence is 13 residues long. CDR3 region: CASSDDGTDTQYF. CDR3 DNA sequence: TGCGCCAGCAGTGACGATGGCACAGATACGCAGTATTTT.

This clonotype has more than one count but fewer than ten. This chain uses TRBV27 with TRBJ2-5; a weak D match, TRBD2 (6 bases). The ends were cut back, 3 bases at V and 9 bases at J, with 14 bases in the middle. The CDR3 consists of 13 residues. Germline loops: CDR1 MNHEY, CDR2 SMNVEV (reference sequence). The CDR3 DNA reads as TGTGCCAGCAGTTTTTGGCGAACGGGGGCCCAGTACTTC. It translates to CASSFWRTGAQYF.

This chain connects TRBV28 to TRBJ2-5, with D possibly being TRBD1 (6 bases). V lost 7 bases to trimming and J lost 5 bases, with 14 bases between them. The CDR3 has 13 amino acids. Germline-derived CDR1 and CDR2 are MDHEN and SYDVKM. The CDR3 DNA follows: TGTGCCAGCATACCAGGGGCTGGGGAGACCCAGTACTTC. It is translated as CASIPGAGETQYF.

Regarding this clonotype: A much larger clone differs by one base, so this may be a read error. The V call is TRBV14, the J call TRBJ2-7; D unresolved. Per germline, CDR1 SGHDN and CDR2 FVKESK. The V end was cut by 3 bases, the J end by 3 bases, with 3 bases between. The CDR3 contains 11 residues. The CDR3 sequence: CASSHYYEQYF. In DNA form, the CDR3 reads TGTGCCAGCAGCCACTACTACGAGCAGTACTTC.

This clonotype was found many times. The V gene is TRBV5-6, the J gene TRBJ1-5, with D perhaps matching TRBD1 (5 bases). The germline CDR1 and CDR2 sequences are SGHDT and YYEEEE. V was shortened by 3 bases and J by 1 base, with 14 bases between the two germline ends. The CDR3 length is 16 residues. The CDR3 DNA follows: TGTGCCAGCAGCTACCGGCGTGGGGCGAGCAATCAGCCCCAGCATTTT. It translates to CASSYRRGASNQPQHF.

This sequence joins TRBV5-6 and TRBJ1-2; D is unresolved. With 2 bases removed from V and 2 bases from J, the gap between germline ends came to 7 bases. Germline lookup yields CDR1 SGHDT and CDR2 YYEEEE. There are 13 residues in the CDR3. CDR3: CASSFQQNYGYTF. The CDR3 bases are TGTGCCAGCAGCTTTCAACAGAACTATGGCTACACCTTC.

V and J are TRBV27 and TRBJ1-2, with D perhaps matching TRBD1 (6 bases). The CDR3 extends over 14 amino acids. The germline CDR1 and CDR2 sequences are MNHEY and SMNVEV (reference sequence). V dropped 7 bases and J dropped 4 bases, with 16 bases sitting between them. CDR3 nucleotides: TGTGCCAGCACGGGGGCGAACTCACCCTATGGCTACACCTTC. Amino acids: CASTGANSPYGYTF.

This clonotype was seen a handful of times. This chain links TRBV19 with TRBJ2-1, with TRBD2 matching over 15 bases. V was pared by 8 bases and J by 2 bases, with 10 bases of the junction left unmatched. The CDR3 runs to 18 residues. Germline loops: CDR1 LNHDA, CDR2 SQIVND (reference sequence). The CDR3 sequence: CASSSRTSGRGAYNEQFF. The CDR3 nucleotides read TGTGCCAGTTCAAGCCGGACTAGCGGGAGGGGGGCCTACAATGAGCAGTTCTTC.

This clonotype was seen more than once but under ten times. The chain uses TRBV7-8 and TRBJ1-4; TRBD1 matches at 7 bases. This CDR3 has 15 amino acids. V shed 5 bases and J 1 base; nucleotides not matched to a gene: 4. In germline, CDR1 is SGHVS, CDR2 FQNEAQ. CDR3 bases: TGTGCCAGCAGCCGAAGGACAGGAACTAATGAAAAACTGTTTTTT. It codes for CASSRRTGTNEKLFF.

This clonotype has just a few counts. This chain uses TRBV7-9 with TRBJ2-3; D is unresolved. From germline, CDR1 is SEHNR and CDR2 FQNEAQ (reference sequence). V gave up 5 bases and J gave up 5 bases, with 11 bases separating them. The CDR3 sequence is 13 residues long. This chain's CDR3 is CASSPSLLDTQYF. In nucleotides, the CDR3 is TGTGCCAGCAGCCCCAGCCTTCTAGATACGCAGTATTTT. Based on the CDR3 plus reference TRBV7-9 and TRBJ2-3, the full variable domain is DTGVSQNPRHKITKRGQNVTFRCDPISEHNRLYWYRQTLGQGPEFLTYFQNEAQLEKSRLLSDRFSAERPKGSFSTLEIQRTEQGDSAMYLCASSPSLLDTQYFGPGTRLTVL.

This clonotype appeared many times. CDR3: CASSLPSGFRETQYF. Written as DNA, the CDR3 is TGTGCCAGCAGTCTCCCCTCCGGCTTCCGGGAGACCCAGTACTTC. The V gene is TRBV28, the J gene TRBJ2-5; D unclear. The CDR3 totals 15 residues. Germline loops: CDR1 MDHEN, CDR2 SYDVKM. The V end lost 5 bases, the J end lost 5 bases, and 18 bases lay between the germline ends.

This clonotype was seen a few times. J is TRBJ2-4 and V is TRBV29-1; 7 nucleotides align to TRBD1. The CDR3 totals 12 residues. Germline CDR1 reads SQVTM; CDR2 reads ANQGSEA. With 0 bases clipped from V and 7 bases from J, the junction kept 0 bases outside the gene matches. The CDR3 DNA reads as TGCAGCGTTGAAGACAGGGGGAACATTCAGTACTTC. Its translation is CSVEDRGNIQYF.

This clonotype was seen a few times. The chain combines TRBV25-1 with TRBJ1-5; perhaps TRBD1 as D (5 bases). The CDR3 runs to 14 residues. Trimming stripped 2 bases from V and 7 bases from J, with 12 bases between. The germline V gene has CDR1 MGHDK and CDR2 SYGVNS. The CDR3 region is CASSEKTWGQPQHF. DNA of the CDR3: TGTGCCAGCAGTGAAAAGACCTGGGGGCAGCCCCAGCATTTT.

This clonotype was detected only a few times. The V gene is TRBV20-1, the J gene TRBJ2-1; 11 nucleotides match TRBD2. V lost 4 bases to trimming and J lost 7 bases; unmatched junction nucleotides: 9. Looked up from germline, CDR1 is DFQATT and CDR2 is SNEGSKA (reference sequence). The CDR3 runs 15 residues. The CDR3 bases are TGCAGTGCTACCCCCCCTAGCGGGAGGCGTAATGAGCAGTTCTTC. Amino acid sequence: CSATPPSGRRNEQFF.

V and J are TRBV3-1 and TRBJ2-3, with 9 positions matching TRBD1. Trimming cost V 4 bases and J 6 bases; bases outside gene matches: 5. Germline-derived CDR1 and CDR2 are LGHDT and YNNKEL (reference sequence). CDR3 length: 14 amino acids. In nucleotides, the CDR3 is TGTGCCAGCAGCCCGGGACAGGGAATGGATACGCAGTATTTT. As protein: CASSPGQGMDTQYF.

This clonotype was seen repeatedly, ten times or more. V gene TRBV11-2 combines with J gene TRBJ2-7; no clear D gene. Between the trimmed V and J ends, which lost 3 bases and 4 bases, there was a span of 7 bases. CDR1 and CDR2 from the germline V gene are SGHAT and FQNNGV. The CDR3 consists of 12 residues. The CDR3 DNA reads as TGTGCCAGCAGCTTCGAGTCATACGAGCAGTACTTC. Encoded protein: CASSFESYEQYF. Full variable domain (rest looked up from reference TRBV11-2 and TRBJ2-7): EAGVAQSPRYKIIEKRQSVAFWCNPISGHATLYWYQQILGQGPKLLIQFQNNGVVDDSQLPKDRFSAERLKGVDSTLKIQPAKLEDSAVYLCASSFESYEQYFGPGTRLTVT.

The chain uses TRBV12-3 or TRBV12-4 and TRBJ2-1; TRBD2 aligns across 13 bases. The length of the CDR3 is 20 residues. After removal of 4 bases from V and 15 bases from J, the junction contained 27 bases not matched to a gene. The chain's CDR3 is CASSSSGLAGVTRSFPPPFF. In nucleotides, the CDR3 is TGTGCCAGCAGTTCATCCGGACTAGCGGGAGTTACCCGTTCTTTCCCCCCCCCGTTCTTC.